The rows below give T cell receptor beta chains drawn from one sample of a study of T cell repertoires in cytomegalovirus infection. TCRdb reprocessed the reads with MiXCR, giving one entry per CDR3 protein. The sample contains roughly 500,000 distinct CDR3 sequences, about 11% of which appear only once. The sequenced sample consisted of PBMCs. The origin of the receptors is a human donor in good health (CMV status not recorded). Some clones in this sample may be carry-over from other donors' samples. CDR3s include the opening cysteine and the closing phenylalanine or tryptophan. The D gene is left open where the match is weak. The size field is filled for only some rows; it gives once, few, many or a size class.

CASSRPGQGLYEQYF,TGTGCCAGCAGTCGACCGGGACAGGGTCTCTACGAGCAGTACTTC,few,TRBV6-6,TRBD1,TRBJ2-7
CASSRPRTGAEAFF,TGTGCCAGCAGCAGGCCACGGACAGGCGCTGAAGCTTTCTTT,.,TRBV28,TRBD1,TRBJ1-1
CASSPAGQGGSDTQYF,TGTGCCAGCAGTCCAGCCGGACAGGGAGGTTCAGATACGCAGTATTTT,many,TRBV28,TRBD1,TRBJ2-3
CASSDRASEKLFF,TGTGCCAGCAGTGATAGGGCGAGTGAAAAACTGTTTTTT,many,TRBV27,.,TRBJ1-4
CAWARTGVNNEQFF,TGTGCCTGGGCTAGGACAGGGGTAAACAATGAGCAGTTCTTC,few,TRBV30,TRBD1,TRBJ2-1
CASSLGVRGPGNTIYF,TGTGCCAGCAGTCTGGGGGTCAGGGGTCCTGGAAACACCATATATTTT,many,TRBV28,.,TRBJ1-3
CASTAQRGHEQYF,TGTGCCAGCACCGCTCAGAGGGGGCATGAGCAGTACTTC,.,TRBV7-9,TRBD1,TRBJ2-7
CASSPNSQGSAEAFF,TGTGCCAGCAGCCCCAACTCACAGGGCTCCGCTGAAGCTTTCTTT,many,TRBV7-8,.,TRBJ1-1
CAWNQGGGSGANVLTF,TGTGCCTGGAACCAGGGAGGCGGGTCTGGGGCCAACGTCCTGACTTTC,many,TRBV30,.,TRBJ2-6
CASSLQGGGDYEQYF,TGTGCCAGCAGCTTACAGGGCGGGGGAGACTACGAGCAGTACTTC,many,TRBV7-3,TRBD2,TRBJ2-7
CASSYPGGIDTQYF,TGTGCCAGCAGTTACCCGGGAGGGATAGATACGCAGTATTTT,many,TRBV27,TRBD2,TRBJ2-3
CASSLEGFSTDTQYF,TGTGCCAGCAGTTTGGAGGGATTTAGCACAGATACGCAGTATTTT,many,TRBV12-3/TRBV12-4,.,TRBJ2-3
CASSQAEFAEAFF,TGTGCCAGCAGCCAAGCGGAGTTCGCTGAAGCTTTCTTT,.,TRBV3-1,.,TRBJ1-1
CASSLAGQRGETDTQYF,TGTGCCAGCAGCTTAGCGGGCCAGCGGGGGGAGACAGATACGCAGTATTTT,many,TRBV7-7,TRBD2,TRBJ2-3
CASILQGNTEAFF,TGTGCCAGCATTTTACAGGGGAACACTGAAGCTTTCTTT,many,TRBV12-3/TRBV12-4,.,TRBJ1-1